These 15 T cell receptor beta chains share one sample of origin, sequenced in a study of beta chain features in type 1 diabetes. The sequenced template was cDNA made from the entire isolated RNA. Here immunoSEQ multiplex PCR was the method, and the copy in TCRdb shows in-frame clones only, minus some. The profile shows a few hundred thousand clones, about 14% of them singletons. Sequenced: central memory CD4+ T cells from blood. All receptors derive from a man between 25 and 39 years old in good health.

The rearrangement joins TRBV11-2 to TRBJ2-3; TRBD2 aligns across 9 bases. Germline V gives CDR1 SGHAT, CDR2 FQNNGV. The CDR3 covers 15 residues. V lost 2 bases and J lost 4; bases outside the gene matches: 4. In DNA form, the CDR3 reads TGTGCCAGCAGCTTACGCGGGGGGGTTGCAGATACGCAGTATTTT. Its protein is CASSLRGGVADTQYF.

The genes are TRBV30 and TRBJ2-4; D is ambiguous. The CDR3 sequence is 12 residues long. V was pared by 8 bases and J by 8 bases, with 16 bases between. CDR1 and CDR2 (germline): GTSNPN, SVGIG (reference sequence). CDR3 nucleotides: TGTGCCAGTAGTATCAATATGGACATTCAGTACTTC. Its protein product is CASSINMDIQYF.

This clone showed up just a few times. This chain links TRBV7-8 with TRBJ2-7; unclear D gene. The V and J ends lost 2 bases and 3 bases respectively, with 14 bases between them. The germline CDR1 and CDR2 sequences are SGHVS and FQNEAQ. The CDR3 covers 15 residues. The CDR3 loop reads CASSLRSGSFYEQYV. For the CDR3, the DNA is TGTGCCAGCAGCTTAAGATCCGGGTCTTTCTACGAGCAGTACGTC.

The J gene is TRBJ2-5, the V gene TRBV5-4; the D gene could be TRBD1 or TRBD2 (6 bases each). Germline CDR1 SGHNT, CDR2 YYREEE (reference sequence). The CDR3 contains 16 residues. V dropped 6 bases and J dropped 7 bases, with 25 bases sitting between them. This CDR3 reads CASIEGGKGNPGTQYF. CDR3 in DNA: TGTGCCAGCATCGAAGGGGGGAAGGGAAACCCAGGGACCCAGTACTTC. The whole variable domain, filled in from reference TRBV5-4 and TRBJ2-5, reads ETGVTQSPTHLIKTRGQQVTLRCSSQSGHNTVSWYQQALGQGPQFIFQYYREEENGRGNFPPRFSGLQFPNYSSELNVNALELDDSALYLCASIEGGKGNPGTQYFGPGTRLLVL.

This chain uses TRBV9 with TRBJ2-5; 8 bases match TRBD1. The CDR3 has 15 amino acids. Looked up from germline, CDR1 is SGDLS and CDR2 is YYNGEE. V shed 4 bases, J shed 0 bases, and the junction held 5 bases outside the gene matches. Written as DNA, the CDR3 is TGTGCCAGCAGCCCCTCAGGGGGCAACCAAGAGACCCAGTACTTC. Residues: CASSPSGGNQETQYF.

This clone was found a few times. This chain links TRBV29-1 with TRBJ1-2; 9 bases match TRBD1. V gave up 2 bases and J gave up 5 bases; unmatched junction bases: 9. There are 15 residues in the CDR3. CDR1 and CDR2 (germline): SQVTM, ANQGSEA. In DNA, the CDR3 is TGCAGCGTTGAACGCGGTACGACAGGGGGATATGGCTACACCTTC. It specifies CSVERGTTGGYGYTF.

The genes are TRBV19 and TRBJ2-7; TRBD1 is a possible D gene (5 bases). Germline CDR1 reads LNHDA; CDR2 reads SQIVND (reference sequence). V lost 5 bases and J 0 bases, leaving 14 bases between the germline ends. CDR3 length: 15 amino acids. The CDR3 is CASSGRVRASYEQYF. The CDR3 region has the DNA TGTGCCAGTAGTGGACGGGTCAGGGCCTCCTACGAGCAGTACTTC.

There are a few counts of this clone. The rearrangement uses TRBV5-1 and TRBJ1-2, with 9 bases identical to TRBD1. The CDR3 covers 18 residues. V lost 0 bases, J lost 4 bases, and 13 bases stayed unmatched. The germline V gene has CDR1 SGHRS and CDR2 YFSETQ. The CDR3 DNA follows: TGCGCCAGCAGCTTGGTTCCGGGACAGGGCTTTAATGGCTATGGCTACACCTTC. Translated: CASSLVPGQGFNGYGYTF.

This clone was recorded a few times. Mismatch with germline at one junction end may stem from a read error. The gene calls are TRBV4-1 and TRBJ2-3; no firm D call. The CDR3 covers 13 residues. The germline V gene has CDR1 MGHRA and CDR2 YSYEKL. CDR3 in DNA: TGTGCCAGCAGCCAAGCTTCCCCAGATACGCAGTATTTT. It specifies CASSQASPDTQYF.

This clone was seen more than once but under ten times. The chain couples TRBV6-5 to TRBJ1-2; D perhaps matches TRBD1 (5 bases). Germline V CDR1 and CDR2: MNHEY, SVGAGI. The ends were cut back, 11 bases at V and 8 bases at J, with 9 bases in the middle. The CDR3 is 9 amino acids. CDR3 sequence (DNA): TGTGCCCTAGGGGAAGGCTACACCTTC. Translating it yields CALGEGYTF.

The chain employs TRBV6-5 and TRBJ2-3, with TRBD2 identical over 7 bases. The germline V gene has CDR1 MNHEY and CDR2 SVGAGI. V lost 6 bases and J lost 6; bases outside the gene matches: 3. The CDR3 has 12 residues. The CDR3 loop reads CASRLLADTQYF. CDR3 DNA: TGTGCCAGCAGGCTACTAGCGGATACGCAGTATTTT.

The V and J genes are TRBV10-2 and TRBJ2-1, with D perhaps being TRBD1 or TRBD2 (5 bases each). The CDR3 sequence is 13 residues long. V was cut by 0 bases and J by 9 bases, with 9 bases left in between. The germline V gene encodes CDR1 WSHSY and CDR2 SAAADI. The CDR3: CASSESSGTEQFF. The CDR3 DNA sequence: TGCGCCAGCAGTGAGTCGTCCGGGACTGAGCAGTTCTTC.

This sequence joins TRBV4-3 and TRBJ1-1; D not certain. Germline assignment: CDR1 LGHNA and CDR2 YSLEER. V lost 4 bases, J lost 1 base, and 10 bases lay in between. The CDR3 has 14 amino acids. This CDR3 reads CASSLRVTNTEAFF. Here the CDR3 DNA reads TGCGCCAGCAGCCTAAGGGTCACGAACACTGAAGCTTTCTTT.

The rearrangement joins TRBV6-5 to TRBJ2-7; D may be TRBD1 or TRBD2 (5 bases each). The CDR3 sequence is 12 residues long. CDR1 MNHEY and CDR2 SVGAGI come from the germline V gene. V lost 7 bases and J 7 bases, leaving 14 bases between the germline ends. The CDR3 DNA is TGTGCCAGCAAAGGGGACGGATGGGAGCAGTACTTC. Translation: CASKGDGWEQYF.

This chain links TRBV30 with TRBJ1-4; 11 bases match TRBD1. V was pared by 6 bases and J by 8 bases, with 14 bases of the junction left unmatched. Per the germline V gene, CDR1 is GTSNPN and CDR2 is SVGIG (reference sequence). There are 16 residues in the CDR3. The CDR3: CACRTGGVLRGEKLFF. CDR3 in DNA: TGTGCCTGCCGGACAGGGGGCGTCTTACGGGGGGAAAAACTGTTTTTT.